This TCR beta chain was observed in a study of T cell responses to AZD1222 COVID-19 vaccine. As for the study in general: Investigators merged groups given second doses at roughly 4 or roughly 12 weeks. Study observations and caveats: Repertoire sampling happened only post peak T cell response. The span of vaccine-associated CD4 TCRs extended across spike, with dominance at 160-218 and 743-854. A mostly white British donor set with more females was recruited, and clonal diversity was possibly underestimated.

This CDR3 has 15 residues. V lost 6 bases to trimming and J lost 1 base; unmatched junction nucleotides: 5. Germline V lookup: CDR1 MNHEY, CDR2 SVGAGI. About this clone: What it binds is unknown.

TCRdb's copy holds only in-frame clones and misses some; the assay was immunoSEQ multiplex PCR. The sample records tens of thousands of clones, roughly 93% being singletons. The V call is TRBV6-5, the J call TRBJ2-2; 7 nucleotides line up with TRBD1. The sequenced sample was peripheral blood, obtained on day 0 of AZD1222 vaccination. This clonotype was sampled from an adult in good health. The CDR3 sequence is CASSLRQGNTGELFF. Written as DNA, the CDR3 is TGTGCCAGCAGCCTCCGACAGGGGAACACCGGGGAGCTGTTTTTT.